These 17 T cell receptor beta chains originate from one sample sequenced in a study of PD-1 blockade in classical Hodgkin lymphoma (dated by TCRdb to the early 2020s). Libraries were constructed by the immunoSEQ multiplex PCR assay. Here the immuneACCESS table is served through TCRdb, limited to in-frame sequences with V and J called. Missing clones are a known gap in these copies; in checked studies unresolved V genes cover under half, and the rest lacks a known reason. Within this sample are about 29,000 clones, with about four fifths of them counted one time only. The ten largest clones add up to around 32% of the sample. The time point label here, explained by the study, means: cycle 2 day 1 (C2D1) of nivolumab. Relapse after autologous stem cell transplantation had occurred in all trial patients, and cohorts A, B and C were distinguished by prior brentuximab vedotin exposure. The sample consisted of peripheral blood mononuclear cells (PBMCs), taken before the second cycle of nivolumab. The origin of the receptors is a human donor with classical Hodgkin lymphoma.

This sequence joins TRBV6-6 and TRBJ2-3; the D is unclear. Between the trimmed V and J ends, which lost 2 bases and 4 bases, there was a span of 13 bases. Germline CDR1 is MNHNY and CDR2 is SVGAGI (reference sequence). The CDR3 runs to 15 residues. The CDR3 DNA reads TGTGCCAGCAGTTACCTAGGCCCTAACTCAGATACGCAGTATTTT. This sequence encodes CASSYLGPNSDTQYF.

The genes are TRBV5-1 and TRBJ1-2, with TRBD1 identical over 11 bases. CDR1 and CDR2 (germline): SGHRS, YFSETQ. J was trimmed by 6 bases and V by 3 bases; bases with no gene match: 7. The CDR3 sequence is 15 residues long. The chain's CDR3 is CASSSYGQGADGYTF. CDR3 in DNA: TGCGCCAGCAGCTCGTACGGACAGGGGGCCGATGGCTACACCTTC. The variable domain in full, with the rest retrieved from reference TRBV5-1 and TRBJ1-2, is KAGVTQTPRYLIKTRGQQVTLSCSPISGHRSVSWYQQTPGQGLQFLFEYFSETQRNKGNFPGRFSGRQFSNSRSEMNVSTLELGDSALYLCASSSYGQGADGYTFGSGTRLTVV.

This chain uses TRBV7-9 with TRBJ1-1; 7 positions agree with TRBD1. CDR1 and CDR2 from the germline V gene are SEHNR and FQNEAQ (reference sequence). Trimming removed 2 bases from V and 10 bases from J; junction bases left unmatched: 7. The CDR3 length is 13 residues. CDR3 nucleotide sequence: TGTGCCAGCAGCTTAATGCAGGGGGAAGCAGCTTTCTTT. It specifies CASSLMQGEAAFF.

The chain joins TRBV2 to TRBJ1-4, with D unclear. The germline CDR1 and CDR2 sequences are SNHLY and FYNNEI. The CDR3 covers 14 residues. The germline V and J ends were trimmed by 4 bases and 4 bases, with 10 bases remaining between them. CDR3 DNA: TGTGCCAGCAGTGCGGGCACTAATAATGAAAAACTGTTTTTT. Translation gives CASSAGTNNEKLFF.

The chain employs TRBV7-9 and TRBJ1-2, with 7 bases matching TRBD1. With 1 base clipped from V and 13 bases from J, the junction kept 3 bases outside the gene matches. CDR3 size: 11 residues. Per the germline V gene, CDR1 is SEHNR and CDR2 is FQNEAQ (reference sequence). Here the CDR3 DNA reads TGTGCCAGCAGCTTAGAAGGGGGCACCACCTTC. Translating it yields CASSLEGGTTF.

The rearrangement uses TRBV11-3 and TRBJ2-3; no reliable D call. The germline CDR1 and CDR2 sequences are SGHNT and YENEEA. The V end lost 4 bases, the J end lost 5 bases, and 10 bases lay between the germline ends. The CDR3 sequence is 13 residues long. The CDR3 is CASSSRAQDTQYF. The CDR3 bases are TGTGCCAGCAGCTCCCGGGCGCAAGATACGCAGTATTTT.

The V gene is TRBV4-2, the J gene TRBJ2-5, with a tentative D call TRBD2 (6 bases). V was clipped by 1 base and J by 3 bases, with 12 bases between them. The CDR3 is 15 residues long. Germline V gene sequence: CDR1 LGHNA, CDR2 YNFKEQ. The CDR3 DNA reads TGTGCCAGCAGCCAAGTTGGGGCTAGCGAAGAGACCCAGTACTTC. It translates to CASSQVGASEETQYF.

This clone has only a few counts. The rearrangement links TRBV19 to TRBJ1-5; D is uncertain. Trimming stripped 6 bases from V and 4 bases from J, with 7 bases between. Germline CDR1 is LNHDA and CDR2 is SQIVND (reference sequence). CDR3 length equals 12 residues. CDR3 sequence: CASSQVNQPQHF. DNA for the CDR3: TGTGCCAGTAGCCAGGTAAATCAGCCCCAGCATTTT.

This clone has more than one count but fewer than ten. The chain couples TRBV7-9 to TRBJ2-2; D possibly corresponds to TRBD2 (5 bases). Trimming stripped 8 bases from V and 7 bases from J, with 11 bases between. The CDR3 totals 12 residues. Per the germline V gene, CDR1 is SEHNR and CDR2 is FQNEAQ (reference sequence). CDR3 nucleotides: TGTGCCAGCCGAGGGCCCGTCGGGGAGCTGTTTTTT. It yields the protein CASRGPVGELFF.

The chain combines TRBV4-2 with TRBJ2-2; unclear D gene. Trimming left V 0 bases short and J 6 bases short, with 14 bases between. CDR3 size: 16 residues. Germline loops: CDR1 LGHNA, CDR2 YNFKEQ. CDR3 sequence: CASSQESSVQAGELFF. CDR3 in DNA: TGTGCCAGCAGCCAAGAGTCCAGCGTCCAGGCCGGGGAGCTGTTTTTT.

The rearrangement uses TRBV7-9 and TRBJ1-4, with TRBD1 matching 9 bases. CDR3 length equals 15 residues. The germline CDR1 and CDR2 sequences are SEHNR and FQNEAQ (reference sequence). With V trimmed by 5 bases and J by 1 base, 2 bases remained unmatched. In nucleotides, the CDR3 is TGTGCCAGCAGCCCGGGACAGGGAACTAATGAAAAACTGTTTTTT. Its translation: CASSPGQGTNEKLFF.

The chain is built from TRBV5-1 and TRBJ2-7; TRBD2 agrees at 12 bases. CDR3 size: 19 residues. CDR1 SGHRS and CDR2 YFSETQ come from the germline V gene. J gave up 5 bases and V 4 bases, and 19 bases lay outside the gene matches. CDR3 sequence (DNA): TGCGCCAGCAGCCCCGAGGGGCTAGCGGGGGGGCCAGAGGCCAACGAGCAGTACTTC. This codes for CASSPEGLAGGPEANEQYF.

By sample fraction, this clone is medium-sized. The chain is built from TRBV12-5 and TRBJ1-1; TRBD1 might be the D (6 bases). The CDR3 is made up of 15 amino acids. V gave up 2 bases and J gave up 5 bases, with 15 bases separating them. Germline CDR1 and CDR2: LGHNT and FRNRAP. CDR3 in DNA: TGTGCTAGTGGTTTGTCCCTTACAGGGACGACTGAAGCTTTCTTT. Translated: CASGLSLTGTTEAFF.

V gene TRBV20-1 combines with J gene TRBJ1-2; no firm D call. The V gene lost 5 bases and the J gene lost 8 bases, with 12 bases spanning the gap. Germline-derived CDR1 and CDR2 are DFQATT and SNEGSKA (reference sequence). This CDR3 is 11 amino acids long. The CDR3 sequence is CSASGPGGYTF. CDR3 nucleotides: TGCAGTGCTTCGGGTCCCGGGGGCTACACCTTC.

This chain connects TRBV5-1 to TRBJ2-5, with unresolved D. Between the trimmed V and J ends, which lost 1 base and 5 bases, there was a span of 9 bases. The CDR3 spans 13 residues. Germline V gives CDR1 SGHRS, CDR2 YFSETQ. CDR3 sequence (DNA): TGCGCCAGCAGCTTGTTTGGGCTTGAGACCCAGTACTTC. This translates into CASSLFGLETQYF.

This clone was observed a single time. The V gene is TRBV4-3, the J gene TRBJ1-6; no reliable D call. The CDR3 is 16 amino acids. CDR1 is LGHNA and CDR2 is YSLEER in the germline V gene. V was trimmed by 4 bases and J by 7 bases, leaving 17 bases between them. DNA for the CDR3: TGCGCCAGCAGCCGCAGCGCCCGGGAGTTGAATTCACCCCTCCACTTT. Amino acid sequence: CASSRSARELNSPLHF.

The CDR3 protein is CASSHPGQGSPDTQYF. In nucleotides, the CDR3 is TGTGCCAGCAGCCACCCTGGGCAGGGTAGCCCAGATACGCAGTATTTT. The chain carries TRBV7-9 and TRBJ2-3; D might be TRBD1 (5 bases). Trimming took off 5 bases at V and 4 bases at J, with 19 bases between the two ends. Germline V gene sequence: CDR1 SEHNR, CDR2 FQNEAQ (reference sequence). This CDR3 spans 16 amino acids. The variable domain in full, completed from reference TRBV7-9 and TRBJ2-3, reads DTGVSQNPRHKITKRGQNVTFRCDPISEHNRLYWYRQTLGQGPEFLTYFQNEAQLEKSRLLSDRFSAERPKGSFSTLEIQRTEQGDSAMYLCASSHPGQGSPDTQYFGPGTRLTVL.